The entry that follows covers one T cell receptor (beta chain) sequence. Its antigen is not identified. These data are taken from a study of cytomegalovirus exposure and HLA in healthy donors. Study-wide background: Genetic ancestry analysis placed over 75% of the 398 donors that were genotyped in the Caucasian-associated cluster.

Regarding the study as a whole: Researchers had no immune exposure information except CMV serostatus available. Most TCR sequences were seen very rarely across donors, but some public TCRs occurred in many.

PCR involved 60 Vbeta and 13 Jbeta primers. Here immunoSEQ multiplex PCR was the method, and the copy in TCRdb shows in-frame clones only, minus some. The sample lists roughly 80,000 clones; about 60% were seen once. Germline CDR1 and CDR2: SGHNT and YENEEA. The V and J ends lost 5 bases and 9 bases respectively, with 20 bases between them. There are 15 residues in the CDR3. This sequence originates from a man aged 25-45 years in good health and CMV-seropositive. Source material: PBMCs. The chain joins TRBV11-3 to TRBJ2-1, with D unclear. CDR3 loop: CASSPPSHLSGEQFF. The CDR3 DNA sequence: TGTGCCAGCAGCCCCCCAAGCCATCTATCGGGTGAGCAGTTCTTC.